This entry is about one T cell receptor (beta chain). TCRdb's table, derived via immunoSEQ multiplex PCR, lists solely in-frame clones and lacks some. This sample has some 110,000 clones; 65% to 80% occur once, and the top ten carry 4% to 6%. There are 12 residues in the CDR3. V dropped 3 bases and J dropped 10 bases, with 10 bases sitting between them. CDR1 and CDR2 from the germline V gene are MGHRA and YSYEKL. This entry is derived from a study of PD-1 blockade in mismatch repair-deficient tumors. Sequencing was performed on peripheral blood, taken about 60 weeks after starting pembrolizumab. The chain couples TRBV4-1 to TRBJ2-1; D is uncertain. This receptor was obtained from an adult with mismatch repair-deficient cancer. The CDR3 here is CASSHLQQEQFF. The CDR3 DNA is TGCGCCAGCAGCCACTTACAGCAGGAGCAGTTCTTC.